These T cell receptor beta chains were read from a single sample in a study of T cell repertoires in cytomegalovirus infection. Their antigen targets remain unknown. TCRdb reprocessed the reads with MiXCR, giving one entry per CDR3 protein. The table shows approximately 89,000 distinct CDR3 sequences, with 20% to 30% occurring only once. Sequencing used CD8+ T cells from cultured PBMCs, obtained from culture after CMV antigen stimulation. The source of these receptors is a human donor in good health (CMV status not recorded). Some clones in this sample may be carry-over from other donors' samples. The CDR3 runs from the conserved cysteine through the conserved F or W. A D gene is named only where the DNA matches it firmly. Size is omitted from some rows. Given values are once, few, many or a class for expanded clones.

>NA|TRBV6-2/TRBV6-3|TRBJ2-7|NA
CASSSRVSEYF
TGTGCCAGCAGTTCCAGGGTGAGCGAATACTTC
>NA|TRBV2|TRBJ2-1|NA
CASSVGGNSYNEQFF
TGTGCCAGCAGTGTGGGCGGGAACTCCTACAATGAGCAGTTCTTC
>TRBD1|TRBV11-2|TRBJ1-6|NA
CASSFRQGNSPLHF
TGTGCCAGCAGCTTCCGACAGGGTAATTCACCCCTCCACTTT
>NA|TRBV2|TRBJ2-2|NA
CASPQGGTGELFF
TGTGCCAGCCCCCAAGGAGGGACCGGGGAGCTGTTTTTT
>NA|TRBV6-6|TRBJ2-7|NA
CASSYAPVAADYEQYF
TGTGCCAGCAGTTACGCACCAGTGGCAGCCGACTACGAGCAGTACTTC
>NA|TRBV7-9|TRBJ1-1|few
CASSPGAQGELRAFF
TGTGCCAGCAGCCCGGGGGCACAGGGCGAATTAAGAGCTTTCTTT
>NA|TRBV27|TRBJ1-6|NA
CASSYGVQTNSPLHF
TGTGCCAGCAGCTACGGGGTCCAGACCAATTCACCCCTCCACTTT
>TRBD1|TRBV5-4|TRBJ2-5|few
CASSSKTRGPEIQETQYF
TGTGCCAGCAGCTCGAAGACCAGGGGGCCGGAGATTCAAGAGACCCAGTACTTC
>NA|TRBV7-9|TRBJ2-2|NA
CASSPQASTNTGELFF
TGTGCCAGCAGCCCCCAGGCCAGTACGAACACCGGGGAGCTGTTTTTT
>NA|TRBV20-1|TRBJ2-1|few
CSARDSLPPNEQFF
TGCAGTGCTAGGGATAGCTTGCCCCCCAATGAGCAGTTCTTC
>NA|TRBV12-3/TRBV12-4|TRBJ2-1|NA
CASSLAPSYNEQFF
TGTGCCAGCAGTTTAGCCCCCTCCTACAATGAGCAGTTCTTC
>NA|TRBV19|TRBJ2-3|NA
CASSRGETGTDTQYF
TGTGCCAGTAGTAGAGGTGAAACGGGCACAGATACGCAGTATTTT
>NA|TRBV27|TRBJ1-1|few
CASSSYRENTEAFF
TGTGCCAGCAGTTCGTACAGGGAAAACACTGAAGCTTTCTTT
>NA|TRBV7-6|TRBJ2-5|few
CASSLIRREQETQYF
TGTGCCAGCAGCTTAATTAGAAGGGAACAAGAGACCCAGTACTTC
>NA|TRBV27|TRBJ1-5|NA
CASSLDYSNQPQHF
TGTGCCAGCAGCCTAGATTATAGCAATCAGCCCCAGCATTTT
>NA|TRBV10-3|TRBJ2-3|NA
CAISESGASTDTQYF
TGTGCCATCAGTGAGTCCGGGGCGTCCACAGATACGCAGTATTTT
>NA|TRBV12-3/TRBV12-4|TRBJ2-1|many
CASRLNNEQFF
TGTGCTTCCAGATTAAACAATGAGCAGTTCTTC
>NA|TRBV5-6|TRBJ2-4|NA
CASSSDGAKNIQYF
TGTGCCAGCAGCTCCGACGGAGCCAAAAACATTCAGTACTTC
>NA|TRBV19|TRBJ2-7|NA
CASSMGRAPVYEQYF
TGTGCCAGTAGTATGGGCAGGGCCCCAGTTTACGAGCAGTACTTC
>NA|TRBV7-9|TRBJ2-1|NA
CASSFSEITYNEQFF
TGTGCCAGCAGCTTCTCCGAGATCACCTACAATGAGCAGTTCTTC
>NA|TRBV19|TRBJ2-5|few
CASSQISRGRETQYF
TGTGCCAGTAGCCAGATTTCTAGAGGTCGGGAGACCCAGTACTTC
>NA|TRBV15|TRBJ2-1|NA
CATSRDDYRNLAPENNEQFF
TGTGCCACCAGCAGAGATGACTACCGGAATTTGGCCCCAGAGAACAATGAGCAGTTCTTC
>NA|TRBV7-9|TRBJ2-1|NA
CASSPPWGRNEQFF
TGTGCCAGCAGCCCGCCCTGGGGGAGAAATGAGCAGTTCTTC
>TRBD1|TRBV7-9|TRBJ1-4|few
CASSLDDRGEEKLFF
TGTGCCAGCAGCTTAGATGACAGGGGAGAGGAAAAACTGTTTTTT
>NA|TRBV6-2/TRBV6-3|TRBJ1-1|many
CASKRGMNTEAFF
TGTGCCAGCAAAAGGGGTATGAACACTGAAGCTTTCTTT
>TRBD1|TRBV6-2/TRBV6-3|TRBJ2-5|NA
CASSVGQGYEETQYF
TGTGCCAGCAGCGTGGGACAGGGCTACGAAGAGACCCAGTACTTC
>TRBD1|TRBV6-2/TRBV6-3|TRBJ2-5|NA
CASSQTGRRETQYF
TGTGCCAGCAGTCAGACAGGGCGTCGGGAGACCCAGTACTTC
>TRBD2|TRBV11-2|TRBJ2-7|few
CASSLSVASGGLTYEQYF
TGTGCCAGCAGCTTAAGTGTGGCTAGCGGGGGGTTGACCTACGAGCAGTACTTC
>NA|TRBV7-6|TRBJ2-2|many
CASSPWETNTGELFF
TGTGCCAGCAGCCCGTGGGAGACGAACACCGGGGAGCTGTTTTTT
>NA|TRBV20-1|TRBJ2-7|NA
CSARGPSYEQYF
TGCAGTGCTAGGGGGCCCTCGTACGAGCAGTACTTC
>NA|TRBV6-6|TRBJ2-1|NA
CASSYPKSGDSWGFF
TGTGCCAGCAGTTACCCGAAGTCGGGAGACTCGTGGGGATTCTTC
>NA|TRBV7-6|TRBJ1-3|few
CASSSGDGFGNTIYF
TGTGCTAGCAGCTCCGGGGACGGATTTGGAAACACCATATATTTT
>NA|TRBV27|TRBJ1-1|NA
CASSLVAMNTEAFF
TGTGCCAGCAGTTTAGTGGCAATGAACACTGAAGCTTTCTTT
>TRBD1|TRBV24-1|TRBJ2-7|once
CASSDPRQGSGEQYF
TGTGCCTCCAGTGACCCCCGACAGGGGAGCGGCGAGCAGTACTTC
>NA|TRBV7-2|TRBJ2-5|many
CASSLLGQETQYF
TGTGCCAGCAGCTTACTGGGGCAAGAGACCCAGTACTTC
>NA|TRBV4-1|TRBJ2-3|NA
CASSQDSTDTQYF
TGCGCCAGCAGCCAAGATAGCACAGATACGCAGTATTTT
>TRBD2|TRBV27|TRBJ2-1|few
CASSLPGGPHEQFF
TGTGCCAGCAGTTTGCCGGGAGGGCCCCATGAGCAGTTCTTC
>NA|TRBV10-3|TRBJ2-5|NA
CAISEHGETQYF
TGTGCCATCAGTGAGCATGGAGAGACCCAGTACTTC
>TRBD1|TRBV12-3/TRBV12-4|TRBJ1-2|many
CASSWTGGGYGYTF
TGTGCCAGCAGTTGGACAGGGGGCGGGTATGGCTACACCTTC
>TRBD2|TRBV11-2|TRBJ2-1|many
CASSLGLLPSGRDEQFF
TGTGCCAGCAGCTTAGGGCTCCTACCTAGCGGGAGGGATGAGCAGTTCTTC
>TRBD2|TRBV5-1|TRBJ2-1|few
CASLEGAGGPRGNEQFF
TGCGCCAGCCTTGAGGGGGCGGGAGGGCCGCGTGGTAATGAGCAGTTCTTC
>NA|TRBV7-2|TRBJ1-5|many
CASSLDNNQPQHF
TGTGCCAGCAGCTTAGACAACAATCAGCCCCAGCATTTT
>NA|TRBV2|TRBJ1-5|many
CASSDGAGGSSGQPQHF
NA
>NA|TRBV30|TRBJ2-6|few
CAWSSGTGANVLTF
TGTGCCTGGAGTTCAGGGACGGGGGCCAACGTCCTGACTTTC
>NA|TRBV7-9|TRBJ2-7|NA
CASSQISTATYEQYF
TGTGCCAGCAGCCAAATTTCGACAGCGACCTACGAGCAGTACTTC
>NA|TRBV28|TRBJ2-3|many
CATELSPSTDTQYF
TGTGCCACCGAGCTCTCGCCAAGCACAGATACGCAGTATTTT